A selection of T cell receptor beta chains follows, all from one sample in a study of T cells after yellow fever vaccination. MiXCR, applied by TCRdb to the 5' RACE reads, yields one record per CDR3 protein. The data show some 240,000 distinct CDR3 sequences, roughly 5.2% seen once. Sequencing used CD4+ T cells sorted from PBMCs, obtained on the day of the yellow fever booster vaccination. The receptor source for this set is a man aged 18-30 years who received the YFV17D yellow fever vaccine. The CDR3 runs from the conserved cysteine through the conserved F or W.

V	J	length	CDR3
TRBV9	TRBJ2-5	15	CASSVVAGGFETQYF
TRBV7-2	TRBJ2-2	16	CASSFLLAGGGGELFF
TRBV12-3/TRBV12-4	TRBJ1-3	13	CASSLQGADTIYF
TRBV19	TRBJ2-1	16	CASSIAGTVSYNEQFF
TRBV7-2	TRBJ2-7	13	CASSLDRENEQYF
TRBV6-6	TRBJ1-2	17	CASSRGTGRWVHHGYTF
TRBV5-1	TRBJ2-5	12	CASGNDQETQYF
TRBV28	TRBJ1-2	13	CASSSGAFYGYTF
TRBV5-1	TRBJ1-2	14	CASTQTGTNYGYTF
TRBV5-4	TRBJ2-2	13	CASSREGTGELFF
TRBV2	TRBJ1-6	14	CASSGNRNNSPLHF
TRBV7-9	TRBJ1-6	16	CASSLGRRTEESPLHF
TRBV4-2	TRBJ2-5	15	CASSRRLEEQETQYF
TRBV5-1	TRBJ2-5	15	CASSLGDTIQGTQYF
TRBV12-3/TRBV12-4	TRBJ2-7	14	CASSPGRGSYEQYF
TRBV5-4	TRBJ2-1	13	CASSFTEYNEQFF
TRBV15	TRBJ1-3	17	CATSRDQGSWDGNTIYF
TRBV14	TRBJ2-3	14	CASSQVGSPDTQYF
TRBV4-3	TRBJ2-1	14	CASSQGSSYNEQFF
TRBV7-4	TRBJ1-3	15	CARSLVVTPGNTIYF
TRBV5-1	TRBJ2-3	12	CASRTGGVTQYF
TRBV6-6	TRBJ2-4	11	CASSSNYIQYF
TRBV19	TRBJ2-4	14	CASSILGGAIIQYF
TRBV15	TRBJ1-1	15	CATSRDPALGTEAFF
TRBV20-1	TRBJ1-1	10	CSAGGGVAFF
TRBV20-1	TRBJ1-2	15	CSARDMSRGNYGYTF